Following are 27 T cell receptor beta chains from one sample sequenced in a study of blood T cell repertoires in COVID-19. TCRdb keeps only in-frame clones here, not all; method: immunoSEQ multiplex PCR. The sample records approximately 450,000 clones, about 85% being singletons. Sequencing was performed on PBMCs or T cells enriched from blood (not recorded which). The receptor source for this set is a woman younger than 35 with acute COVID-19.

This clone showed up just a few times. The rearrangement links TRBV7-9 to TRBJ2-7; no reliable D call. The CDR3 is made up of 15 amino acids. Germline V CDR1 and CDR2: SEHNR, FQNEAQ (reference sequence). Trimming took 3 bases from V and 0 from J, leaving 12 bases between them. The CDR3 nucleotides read TGTGCCAGCAGCTTGGTGGGCACCTTCTCCTACGAGCAGTACTTC. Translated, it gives CASSLVGTFSYEQYF.

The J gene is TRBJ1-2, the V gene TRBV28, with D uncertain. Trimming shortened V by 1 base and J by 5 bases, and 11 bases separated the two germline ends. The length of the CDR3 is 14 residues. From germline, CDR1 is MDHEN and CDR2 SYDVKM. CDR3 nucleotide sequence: TGTGCCAGCAGTTTATTGGCGGCCATTTATGGCTACACCTTC. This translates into CASSLLAAIYGYTF.

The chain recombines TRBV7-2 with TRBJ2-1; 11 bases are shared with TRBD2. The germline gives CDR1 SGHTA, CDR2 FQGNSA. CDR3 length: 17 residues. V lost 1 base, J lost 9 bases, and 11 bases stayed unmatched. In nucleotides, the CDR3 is TGTGCCAGCAGCTTAGGAGTAGCGGGAGGGCCTCTAAGTGAGCAGTTCTTC. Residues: CASSLGVAGGPLSEQFF.

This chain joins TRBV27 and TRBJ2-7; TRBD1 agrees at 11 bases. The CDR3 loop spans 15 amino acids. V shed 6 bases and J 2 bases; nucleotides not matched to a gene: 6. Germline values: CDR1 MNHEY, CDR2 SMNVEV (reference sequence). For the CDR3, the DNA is TGTGCCAGCAGAGCCGGACAGGGGGCGGCCTACGAGCAGTACTTC. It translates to CASRAGQGAAYEQYF.

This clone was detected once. The CDR3, as DNA: TGTGCCAGCAGTTTTTTCCCTAGTTTGACCGAGCAGTACTTC. It specifies CASSFFPSLTEQYF. The chain recombines TRBV28 with TRBJ2-7; D call uncertain. Between the trimmed V and J ends, which lost 3 bases and 6 bases, there was a span of 15 bases. Looked up from germline, CDR1 is MDHEN and CDR2 is SYDVKM. The CDR3 loop spans 14 amino acids.

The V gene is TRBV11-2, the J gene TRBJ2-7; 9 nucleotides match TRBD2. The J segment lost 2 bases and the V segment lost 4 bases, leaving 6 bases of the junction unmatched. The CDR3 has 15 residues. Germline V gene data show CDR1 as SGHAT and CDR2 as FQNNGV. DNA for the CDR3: TGTGCCAGCAGCTCCCGCGGGGGGGACGCCTACGAGCAGTACTTC. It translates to CASSSRGGDAYEQYF.

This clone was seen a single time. The DNA of the CDR3 is TGTGCCAGCAGTGAAGCGTCGGGAGGAGAGACCCAGTACTTC. It is translated as CASSEASGGETQYF. J is TRBJ2-5 and V is TRBV6-1, with 7 bases aligning to TRBD2. CDR1 and CDR2 from the germline V gene are MNHNS and SASEGT. Trimming removed 0 bases from V and 4 bases from J; junction bases left unmatched: 2. The length of the CDR3 is 14 residues.

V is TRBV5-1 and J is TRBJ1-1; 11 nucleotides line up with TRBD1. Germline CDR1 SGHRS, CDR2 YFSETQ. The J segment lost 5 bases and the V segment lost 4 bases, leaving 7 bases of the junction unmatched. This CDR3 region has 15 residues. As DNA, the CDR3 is TGCGCCAGCAGCCTAGGACAGGGGGCGGATACTGAAGCTTTCTTT. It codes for CASSLGQGADTEAFF.

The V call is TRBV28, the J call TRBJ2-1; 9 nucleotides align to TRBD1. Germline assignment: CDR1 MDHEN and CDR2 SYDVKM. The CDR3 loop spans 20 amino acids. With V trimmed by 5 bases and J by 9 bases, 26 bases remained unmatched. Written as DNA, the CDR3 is TGTGCCAGCAGTCCCCCCCCGCAGACAGGGGGACGAGACGTACGAAGTGAGCAGTTCTTC. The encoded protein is CASSPPPQTGGRDVRSEQFF.

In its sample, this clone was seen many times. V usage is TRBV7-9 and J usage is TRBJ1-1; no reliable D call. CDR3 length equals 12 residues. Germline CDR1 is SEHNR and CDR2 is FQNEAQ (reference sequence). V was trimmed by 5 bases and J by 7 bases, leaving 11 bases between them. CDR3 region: CASSPVPDEAFF. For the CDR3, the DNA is TGTGCCAGCAGCCCAGTTCCAGATGAAGCTTTCTTT.

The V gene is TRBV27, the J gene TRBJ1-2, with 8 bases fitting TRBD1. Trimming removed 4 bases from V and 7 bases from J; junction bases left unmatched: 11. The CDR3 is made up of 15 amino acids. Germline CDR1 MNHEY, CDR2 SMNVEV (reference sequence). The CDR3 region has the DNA TGTGCCAGCAGTTCCCCCTTGACAGGGGAGCGTGGCTACACCTTC. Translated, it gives CASSSPLTGERGYTF.

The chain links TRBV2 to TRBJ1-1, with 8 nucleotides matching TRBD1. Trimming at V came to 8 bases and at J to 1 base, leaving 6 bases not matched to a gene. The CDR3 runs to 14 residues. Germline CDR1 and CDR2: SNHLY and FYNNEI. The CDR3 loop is CASFAGTGNTEAFF. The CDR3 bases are TGTGCCAGCTTCGCCGGGACAGGGAACACTGAAGCTTTCTTT.

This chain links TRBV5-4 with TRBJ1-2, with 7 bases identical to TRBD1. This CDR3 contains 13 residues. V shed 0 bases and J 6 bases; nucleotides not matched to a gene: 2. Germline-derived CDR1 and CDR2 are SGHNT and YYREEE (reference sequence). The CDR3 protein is CASSLETGNGYTF. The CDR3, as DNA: TGTGCCAGCAGCTTGGAGACAGGGAATGGCTACACCTTC.

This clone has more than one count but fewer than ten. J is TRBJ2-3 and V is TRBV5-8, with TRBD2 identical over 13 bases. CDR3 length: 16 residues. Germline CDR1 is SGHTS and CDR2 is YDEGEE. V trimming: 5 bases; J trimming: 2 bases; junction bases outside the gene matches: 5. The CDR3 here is CASSSGLAGVTDTQYF. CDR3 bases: TGTGCCAGCAGTTCCGGACTAGCGGGGGTCACAGATACGCAGTATTTT.

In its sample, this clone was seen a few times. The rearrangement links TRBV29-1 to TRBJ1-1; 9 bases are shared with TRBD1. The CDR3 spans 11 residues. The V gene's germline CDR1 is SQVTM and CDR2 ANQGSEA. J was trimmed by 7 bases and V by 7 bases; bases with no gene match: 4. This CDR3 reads CSGDRGGEAFF. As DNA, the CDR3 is TGCAGCGGAGACAGGGGGGGTGAAGCTTTCTTT. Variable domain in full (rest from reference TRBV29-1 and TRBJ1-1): SAVISQKPSRDICQRGTSLTIQCQVDSQVTMMFWYRQQPGQSLTLIATANQGSEATYESGFVIDKFPISRPNLTFSTLTVSNMSPEDSSIYLCSGDRGGEAFFGQGTRLTVV.

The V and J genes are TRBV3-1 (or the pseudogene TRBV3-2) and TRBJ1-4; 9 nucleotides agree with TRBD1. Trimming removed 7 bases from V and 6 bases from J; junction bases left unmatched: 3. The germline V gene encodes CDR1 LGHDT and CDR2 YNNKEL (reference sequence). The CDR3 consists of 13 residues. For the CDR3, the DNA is TGTGCCAGCAATACAGGGGGCGATGAAAAACTGTTTTTT. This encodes CASNTGGDEKLFF.

CDR3 coding DNA: TGTGCCAGCAGTTACCTAGCGGGAGGTGAGACCCAGTACTTC. Protein: CASSYLAGGETQYF. The rearrangement links TRBV6-5 to TRBJ2-5, with 11 bases fitting TRBD2. Germline V gene data show CDR1 as MNHEY and CDR2 as SVGAGI. Losses at the gene ends were 2 bases for V and 5 bases for J; bases not matched to a gene: 1. This CDR3 spans 14 amino acids.

The CDR3 DNA reads TGCAGCGTTGGAACTCCGGGACCAAGGGGGTATACTGAAGCTTTCTTT. Translation: CSVGTPGPRGYTEAFF. The rearrangement links TRBV29-1 to TRBJ1-1; possible D gene TRBD1, 6 bases. V lost 4 bases to trimming and J lost 5 bases, with 23 bases between them. Germline V CDR1 and CDR2: SQVTM, ANQGSEA. CDR3 length: 16 amino acids.

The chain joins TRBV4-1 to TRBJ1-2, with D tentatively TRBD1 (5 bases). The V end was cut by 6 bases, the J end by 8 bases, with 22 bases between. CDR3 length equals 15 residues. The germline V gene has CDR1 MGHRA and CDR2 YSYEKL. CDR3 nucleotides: TGCGCCAGCAGGTCCAACAGTGGGACTCCTCACGGCTACACCTTC. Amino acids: CASRSNSGTPHGYTF.

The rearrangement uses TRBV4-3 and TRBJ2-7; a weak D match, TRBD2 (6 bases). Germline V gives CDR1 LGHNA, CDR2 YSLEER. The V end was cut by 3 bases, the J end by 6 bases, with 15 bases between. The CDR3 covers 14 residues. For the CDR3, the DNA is TGCGCCAGCAGCCACGAACGGGGGTATGGCGAGCAGTACTTC. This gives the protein CASSHERGYGEQYF.

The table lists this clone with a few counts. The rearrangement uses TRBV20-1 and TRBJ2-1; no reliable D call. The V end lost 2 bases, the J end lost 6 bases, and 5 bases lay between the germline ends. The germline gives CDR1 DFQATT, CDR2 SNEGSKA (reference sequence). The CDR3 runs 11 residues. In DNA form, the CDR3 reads TGCAGTGCTAGACAGGCCAATGAGCAGTTCTTC. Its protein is CSARQANEQFF.

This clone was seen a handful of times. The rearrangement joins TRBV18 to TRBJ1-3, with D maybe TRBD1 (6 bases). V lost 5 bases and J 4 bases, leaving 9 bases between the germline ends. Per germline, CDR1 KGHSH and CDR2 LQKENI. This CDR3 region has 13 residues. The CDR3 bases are TGTGCCAGCTCAGTCGGACAGGGAAACACCATATATTTT. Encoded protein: CASSVGQGNTIYF. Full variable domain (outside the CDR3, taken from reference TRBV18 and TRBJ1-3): NAGVMQNPRHLVRRRGQEARLRCSPMKGHSHVYWYRQLPEEGLKFMVYLQKENIIDESGMPKERFSAEFPKEGPSILRIQQVVRGDSAAYFCASSVGQGNTIYFGEGSWLTVV.

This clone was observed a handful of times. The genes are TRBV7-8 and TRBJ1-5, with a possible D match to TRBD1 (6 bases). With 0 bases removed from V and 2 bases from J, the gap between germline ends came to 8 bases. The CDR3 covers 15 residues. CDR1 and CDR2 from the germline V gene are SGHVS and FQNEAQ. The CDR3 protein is CASSLAGGGNQPQHF. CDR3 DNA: TGTGCCAGCAGCTTAGCAGGGGGTGGCAATCAGCCCCAGCATTTT.

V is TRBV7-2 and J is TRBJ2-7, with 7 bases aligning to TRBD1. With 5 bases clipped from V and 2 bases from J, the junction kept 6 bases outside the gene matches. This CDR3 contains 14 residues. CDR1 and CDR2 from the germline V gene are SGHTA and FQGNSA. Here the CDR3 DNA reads TGTGCCAGCAGCCAGGGGGACGGGACCTACGAGCAGTACTTC. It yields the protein CASSQGDGTYEQYF.

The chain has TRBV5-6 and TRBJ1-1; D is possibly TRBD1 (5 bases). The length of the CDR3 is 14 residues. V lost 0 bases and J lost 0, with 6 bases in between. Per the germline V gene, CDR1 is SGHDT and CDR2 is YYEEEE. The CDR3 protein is CASSLAGMNTEAFF. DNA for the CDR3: TGTGCCAGCAGCTTGGCAGGGATGAACACTGAAGCTTTCTTT.

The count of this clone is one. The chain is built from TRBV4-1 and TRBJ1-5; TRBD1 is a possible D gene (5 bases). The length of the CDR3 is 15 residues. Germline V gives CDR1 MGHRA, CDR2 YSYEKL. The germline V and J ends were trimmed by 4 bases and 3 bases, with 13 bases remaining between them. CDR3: CASSLGAGDNQPQHF. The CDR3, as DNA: TGCGCCAGCAGCCTGGGAGCGGGGGACAATCAGCCCCAGCATTTT.

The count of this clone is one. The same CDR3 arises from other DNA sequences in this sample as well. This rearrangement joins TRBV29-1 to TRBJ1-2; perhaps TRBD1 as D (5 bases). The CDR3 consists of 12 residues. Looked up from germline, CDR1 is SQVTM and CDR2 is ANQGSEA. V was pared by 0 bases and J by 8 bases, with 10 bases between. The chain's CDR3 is CSVEDRGGGYTF. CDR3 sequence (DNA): TGCAGCGTTGAAGATAGGGGTGGAGGCTACACCTTC.